This TCR beta chain was obtained from a study of CD8+ T cells in alopecia areata. Extraction of RNA preceded its reverse transcription into cDNA, which served as the sequencing template. Profiling relied on immunoSEQ multiplex PCR, and the TCRdb table lists in-frame clones only, not all of them. This table has under 150,000 clones, around 45% appearing once. The germline gives CDR1 SQVTM, CDR2 ANQGSEA. This CDR3 has 11 amino acids. With 8 bases removed from V and 8 bases from J, the gap between germline ends came to 15 bases. The study, taken as a whole, reports: The study also sequences resident alphabeta T cells of normal skin in scalp samples.

With respect to this clone: Its target is unknown.

The chain links TRBV29-1 to TRBJ1-2; D gene ambiguous. The sequence came from a human donor with alopecia areata. The source material was NKG2D-low CD8+ T cells sorted from blood. CDR3 DNA sequence: TGCAGCCACACGGATATTGAAGGCTACACCTTC. This codes for CSHTDIEGYTF.